A single sample is the source of the 23 T cell receptor beta chains below, sequenced in a study of cytomegalovirus exposure and HLA in healthy donors. PCR used 60 Vbeta primers and 13 Jbeta primers. Clones were read by immunoSEQ multiplex PCR, and TCRdb kept only the in-frame ones, dropping some. The sample contains 75,000 to 100,000 clones, roughly 70% of which appear only once. Sequencing input: PBMCs. These receptor sequences come from a male donor in good health and CMV-seronegative.

The V gene is TRBV2, the J gene TRBJ2-3; D perhaps matches TRBD2 (6 bases). The CDR3 runs 17 residues. Germline V gene sequence: CDR1 SNHLY, CDR2 FYNNEI. Trimming removed 7 bases at V and 2 bases at J, with 22 bases between. The CDR3, as DNA: TGTGCCAGCATCCGAGGAGGGCTCCCCGAACCCACAGATACGCAGTATTTT. As protein: CASIRGGLPEPTDTQYF.

V is TRBV10-3 and J is TRBJ2-5; the match to TRBD2 covers 9 bases. Trimming removed 6 bases from V and 4 bases from J; junction bases left unmatched: 3. This CDR3 has 13 residues. Germline lookup yields CDR1 ENHRY and CDR2 SYGVKD. The CDR3 region has the DNA TGTGCCATCAGATTGACTAGCGGAGAGACCCAGTACTTC. This gives the protein CAIRLTSGETQYF.

V and J are TRBV7-9 and TRBJ1-4; unclear D gene. This CDR3 contains 13 residues. In germline, CDR1 is SEHNR, CDR2 FQNEAQ (reference sequence). V lost 4 bases and J 8 bases, leaving 11 bases between the germline ends. DNA for the CDR3: TGTGCCAGCAGCTCGGCGGGTAACGAAAAACTGTTTTTT. This gives the protein CASSSAGNEKLFF.

This chain joins TRBV25-1 and TRBJ2-1; 11 bases are shared with TRBD2. The CDR3 sequence is 15 residues long. Looked up from germline, CDR1 is MGHDK and CDR2 is SYGVNS. The V gene end was trimmed by 3 bases and the J gene end by 7 bases; junction bases not matched to a gene: 5. In nucleotides, the CDR3 is TGTGCCAGCAGTGACCGACTAGCGGGAATGAATGAGCAGTTCTTC. This encodes CASSDRLAGMNEQFF.

V and J are TRBV5-4 and TRBJ2-7, with D possibly being TRBD1 (5 bases). Trimming removed 0 bases at V and 2 bases at J, with 12 bases between. The CDR3 loop spans 15 amino acids. CDR1 and CDR2 (germline): SGHNT, YYREEE (reference sequence). In DNA, the CDR3 is TGTGCCAGCAGCTTGGCAGAGACAGCGACCTACGAGCAGTACTTC. Translation gives CASSLAETATYEQYF.

The rearrangement uses TRBV2 and TRBJ2-7, with D perhaps TRBD2 (5 bases). The CDR3 is made up of 14 amino acids. Germline V CDR1 and CDR2: SNHLY, FYNNEI. The V and J ends lost 2 bases and 2 bases respectively, with 10 bases between them. Here the CDR3 DNA reads TGTGCCAGCAGTGAACTTAGCGAGGCCTACGAGCAGTACTTC. It codes for CASSELSEAYEQYF. Looking up the rest from reference TRBV2 and TRBJ2-7 gives the full variable domain: EPEVTQTPSHQVTQMGQEVILRCVPISNHLYFYWYRQILGQKVEFLVSFYNNEISEKSEIFDDQFSVERPDGSNFTLKIRSTKLEDSAMYFCASSELSEAYEQYFGPGTRLTVT.

The chain uses TRBV28 and TRBJ2-2; 8 bases are a match to TRBD2. The CDR3 totals 15 residues. Per the germline V gene, CDR1 is MDHEN and CDR2 is SYDVKM. V lost 3 bases and J lost 6; bases outside the gene matches: 6. The CDR3 protein is CASSFLGLAAGELFF. The CDR3 nucleotides read TGTGCCAGCAGTTTCCTTGGACTAGCAGCCGGGGAGCTGTTTTTT.

The V gene is TRBV30, the J gene TRBJ2-1; unclear D gene. Trimming removed 8 bases at V and 5 bases at J, with 13 bases between. CDR1 and CDR2 from the germline V gene are GTSNPN and SVGIG (reference sequence). This CDR3 is 12 amino acids long. DNA of the CDR3: TGTGCCGTAAAGCTTATAAACAATGAGCAGTTCTTC. As protein: CAVKLINNEQFF.

The CDR3 sequence is CASSFPYRVGQLNYGYTF. The CDR3, as DNA: TGTGCCAGCAGTTTCCCTTACCGGGTGGGACAGCTAAACTATGGCTACACCTTC. The gene calls are TRBV28 and TRBJ1-2, with 7 bases aligning to TRBD1. V gave up 3 bases and J gave up 2 bases; unmatched junction bases: 15. CDR3 size: 18 residues. CDR1 and CDR2 from the germline V gene are MDHEN and SYDVKM.

Worth noting for this clone: Different DNA sequences within this sample yield the same CDR3. This CDR3 is CASSSLSGRGEQYF. CDR3 nucleotides: TGTGCCAGCAGCAGTCTAAGCGGGAGAGGGGAGCAGTACTTC. The chain has TRBV6-5 and TRBJ2-7; 8 bases fit TRBD2. This CDR3 is built from 14 residues. V trimming: 6 bases; J trimming: 7 bases; junction bases outside the gene matches: 11. Per the germline V gene, CDR1 is MNHEY and CDR2 is SVGAGI.

This clone has more than one count but fewer than ten. This chain links TRBV6-5 with TRBJ1-2, with TRBD1 as a possible D gene (5 bases). CDR3 length: 14 residues. V dropped 2 bases and J dropped 4 bases, with 11 bases sitting between them. Germline V gene lookup returns CDR1 MNHEY and CDR2 SVGAGI. In nucleotides, the CDR3 is TGTGCCAGCAGTTACCACAGGCCGGGCTATGGCTACACCTTC. Its protein product is CASSYHRPGYGYTF.

J is TRBJ1-1 and V is TRBV6-5; 9 bases agree with TRBD1. The germline V gene has CDR1 MNHEY and CDR2 SVGAGI. V trimming: 4 bases; J trimming: 5 bases; junction bases outside the gene matches: 8. This CDR3 contains 15 residues. CDR3 nucleotides: TGTGCCAGCAGTTCCTGGGGACAGGGAGGTACTGAAGCTTTCTTT. Residues: CASSSWGQGGTEAFF.

The V and J genes are TRBV9 and TRBJ2-2; TRBD1 matches at 10 bases. V gave up 2 bases and J gave up 4 bases; unmatched junction bases: 2. The CDR3 contains 15 residues. Per the germline V gene, CDR1 is SGDLS and CDR2 is YYNGEE. The CDR3 DNA sequence: TGTGCCAGCAGCGTCGGGACAGGGGCCACCGGGGAGCTGTTTTTT. Its protein is CASSVGTGATGELFF.

The chain is built from TRBV9 and TRBJ1-1; D uncertain. V shed 2 bases and J shed 5 bases, with 16 bases lying between them. This CDR3 has 15 amino acids. Germline CDR1 SGDLS, CDR2 YYNGEE. As DNA, the CDR3 is TGTGCCAGCAGCGTCGATGGCAGGAGGCGGACTGAAGCTTTCTTT. This translates into CASSVDGRRRTEAFF.

The chain carries TRBV14 and TRBJ2-2; possible D gene TRBD2, 5 bases. Germline CDR1 is SGHDN and CDR2 is FVKESK. The CDR3 sequence is 16 residues long. V dropped 0 bases and J dropped 6 bases, with 14 bases sitting between them. The CDR3: CASSQETVWGAGELFF. The CDR3 DNA sequence: TGTGCCAGCAGCCAAGAAACGGTTTGGGGAGCCGGGGAGCTGTTTTTT.

V and J are TRBV11-3 and TRBJ2-7, with D hard to call. The germline CDR1 and CDR2 sequences are SGHNT and YENEEA. Trimming stripped 5 bases from V and 6 bases from J, with 14 bases between. The CDR3 extends over 13 amino acids. The CDR3 nucleotides read TGTGCCAGCAGCCCCGGGTCCGCACGCGAGCAGTACTTC. Its protein is CASSPGSAREQYF.

J is TRBJ2-3 and V is TRBV6-4; 8 positions match TRBD1. Germline CDR1 MRHNA, CDR2 SNTAGT. The junction had 7 bases not matched to a gene; V was cut back by 5 bases and J by 3 bases. This CDR3 region has 15 residues. The chain's CDR3 is CASSLGQGATDTQYF. The CDR3 region has the DNA TGTGCCAGCAGTTTAGGACAGGGTGCAACAGATACGCAGTATTTT.

The V call is TRBV18, the J call TRBJ1-2, with TRBD1 matching over 8 bases. The germline gives CDR1 KGHSH, CDR2 LQKENI. This CDR3 region has 14 residues. Trimming removed 6 bases from V and 4 bases from J; junction bases left unmatched: 7. The CDR3 reads CASSTADRGYGYTF. In DNA, the CDR3 is TGTGCCAGCTCTACCGCAGACAGGGGCTATGGCTACACCTTC.

The chain is built from TRBV6-5 and TRBJ2-5; weak D call: TRBD1 (7 bases). TRBJ2-7 matches the DNA end more closely, so the J call is doubtful. The CDR3 runs to 15 residues. Germline CDR1 and CDR2: MNHEY and SVGAGI. The CDR3 nucleotides are TGTGCCAGCAGTGGCGCCAGGGGGGCTAACTACGAGCAGTACTTC. This translates into CASSGARGANYEQYF.

As regards this clone: The sample carries other DNA sequences with the same CDR3. The chain joins TRBV9 to TRBJ2-7; TRBD1 aligns across 8 bases. From germline, CDR1 is SGDLS and CDR2 YYNGEE. The CDR3 runs 15 residues. The junction had 4 bases not matched to a gene; V was cut back by 0 bases and J by 2 bases. CDR3 bases: TGTGCCAGCAGCGTAGGTACAGGGGGGCCCTACGAGCAGTACTTC. Amino acid sequence: CASSVGTGGPYEQYF.

The V call is TRBV11-1, the J call TRBJ2-1; a weak D match, TRBD1 (8 bases). CDR1 is SGHAT and CDR2 is FQDESV in the germline V gene (reference sequence). The V gene lost 5 bases and the J gene lost 4 bases, with 21 bases spanning the gap. The CDR3 length is 17 residues. The CDR3 DNA reads as TGTGCCAGCAGCCCTCGGGAGGTTACAGGGGGTTACAATGAGCAGTTCTTC. Translating gives CASSPREVTGGYNEQFF.

This chain uses TRBV10-3 with TRBJ1-4; D not certain. CDR1 is ENHRY, CDR2 SYGVKD, per germline. V was pared by 9 bases and J by 7 bases, with 15 bases between. The CDR3 sequence is 13 residues long. In nucleotides, the CDR3 is TGTGCCATTAACTGGGCTCTGGGTGAAAAACTGTTTTTT. Protein product: CAINWALGEKLFF.

This sequence joins TRBV7-3 and TRBJ2-7; 9 nucleotides line up with TRBD2. Germline values: CDR1 SGHTA, CDR2 FQGTGA. V shed 0 bases, J shed 4 bases, and the junction held 1 base outside the gene matches. The CDR3 runs 14 residues. The CDR3 region has the DNA TGTGCCAGCAGCTTAACTAGCGGGAGTTACGAGCAGTACTTC. Translated, it gives CASSLTSGSYEQYF.